The 14 T cell receptor beta chains listed next were all sequenced from one sample in a study of blood T cell repertoires in COVID-19. Sequenced by immunoSEQ multiplex PCR; TCRdb stores in-frame clones only, minus some. The repertoire holds some 300,000 clones, with approximately 89% as singletons. Input material: peripheral blood. The receptors here all came from a woman under 40 who had recovered from COVID-19.

This chain uses TRBV12-3 or TRBV12-4 with TRBJ1-1; TRBD1 might be the D (5 bases). This CDR3 is built from 13 residues. Trimming took 4 bases from V and 1 from J, leaving 7 bases between them. The CDR3 loop is CASSWGGNTEAFF. Here the CDR3 DNA reads TGTGCCAGCAGTTGGGGGGGGAACACTGAAGCTTTCTTT.

The genes are TRBV11-2 and TRBJ2-7, with D possibly matching TRBD1 (6 bases). CDR1 is SGHAT and CDR2 is FQNNGV in the germline V gene. This CDR3 is built from 19 residues. V lost 6 bases and J 2 bases, leaving 29 bases between the germline ends. The CDR3: CASSLSLARQGRPPYEQYF. The CDR3 nucleotides read TGTGCCAGCAGTTTGAGTCTGGCCCGGCAGGGGAGACCACCCTACGAGCAGTACTTC.

This rearrangement joins TRBV7-2 to TRBJ2-7, with TRBD1 as a possible D gene (5 bases). The V and J ends lost 0 bases and 3 bases respectively, with 9 bases between them. In germline, CDR1 is SGHTA, CDR2 FQGNSA. This CDR3 comprises 14 residues. The CDR3 region has the DNA TGTGCCAGCAGCTTAGCACAGGCTATCTACGAGCAGTACTTC. This translates into CASSLAQAIYEQYF.

The count of this clone is one. The chain employs TRBV27 and TRBJ2-1, with D perhaps TRBD1 (6 bases). Germline V gene sequence: CDR1 MNHEY, CDR2 SMNVEV (reference sequence). The CDR3 extends over 17 amino acids. Trimming took off 5 bases at V and 2 bases at J, with 19 bases between the two ends. CDR3 loop: CASSRPPGVEAYNEQFF. In nucleotides, the CDR3 is TGTGCCAGCAGTAGACCCCCAGGGGTAGAGGCCTACAATGAGCAGTTCTTC.

This chain uses TRBV15 with TRBJ1-1; D gene unclear. This CDR3 is built from 15 residues. The germline gives CDR1 LNHNV, CDR2 YYDKDF (reference sequence). Trimming stripped 1 base from V and 2 bases from J, with 11 bases between. The DNA for the CDR3 is TGTGCCACCAGCAGAGCAATTCCACTCAACACTGAAGCTTTCTTT. Its translation: CATSRAIPLNTEAFF. Based on the CDR3 plus reference TRBV15 and TRBJ1-1, the full variable domain is DAMVIQNPRYQVTQFGKPVTLSCSQTLNHNVMYWYQQKSSQAPKLLFHYYDKDFNNEADTPDNFQSRRPNTSFCFLDIRSPGLGDTAMYLCATSRAIPLNTEAFFGQGTRLTVV.

The J gene is TRBJ2-1, the V gene TRBV7-3; weak D call: TRBD1 (6 bases). V was cut by 5 bases and J by 5 bases, with 13 bases left in between. The CDR3 sequence is 14 residues long. Germline CDR1 SGHTA, CDR2 FQGTGA. This CDR3 is CASSVSGTNNEQFF. CDR3 in DNA: TGTGCCAGCAGCGTTTCCGGGACAAACAATGAGCAGTTCTTC.

The chain employs TRBV5-1 and TRBJ2-2, with D perhaps matching TRBD2 (5 bases). The germline CDR1 and CDR2 sequences are SGHRS and YFSETQ. CDR3 length: 15 amino acids. Trimming took 4 bases from V and 4 from J, leaving 14 bases between them. CDR3 residues: CASSPSRGLTGELFF. Here the CDR3 DNA reads TGCGCCAGCAGCCCGTCTCGGGGTCTCACCGGGGAGCTGTTTTTT.

The chain combines TRBV7-9 with TRBJ1-4; TRBD1 might be the D (6 bases). From germline, CDR1 is SEHNR and CDR2 FQNEAQ (reference sequence). Trimming stripped 5 bases from V and 3 bases from J, with 10 bases between. This CDR3 has 14 residues. CDR3 in amino acids: CASSMTGSNEKLFF. For the CDR3, the DNA is TGTGCCAGCAGCATGACAGGCTCTAATGAAAAACTGTTTTTT.

This clone was observed a handful of times. The chain joins TRBV9 to TRBJ2-1, with D possibly matching TRBD1 (6 bases). Between the trimmed V and J ends, which lost 0 bases and 6 bases, there was a span of 16 bases. The CDR3 consists of 16 residues. CDR1 and CDR2 from the germline V gene are SGDLS and YYNGEE. CDR3 residues: CASSVGGTGLGNEQFF. The CDR3 DNA follows: TGTGCCAGCAGCGTAGGAGGAACAGGGCTGGGCAATGAGCAGTTCTTC.

The chain is built from TRBV5-6 and TRBJ2-2, with TRBD1 matching 9 bases. The CDR3 contains 14 residues. The V gene's germline CDR1 is SGHDT and CDR2 YYEEEE. The V and J ends lost 4 bases and 4 bases, in that order; junction bases with no gene match: 2. The CDR3 nucleotides read TGTGCCAGCAGCAGGACAGGGGCCACCGGGGAGCTGTTTTTT. Protein sequence: CASSRTGATGELFF.

This sequence joins TRBV15 and TRBJ2-3, with D perhaps matching TRBD2 (5 bases). The germline V gene has CDR1 LNHNV and CDR2 YYDKDF (reference sequence). The V gene lost 0 bases and the J gene lost 7 bases, with 23 bases spanning the gap. The CDR3 runs 18 residues. The CDR3 DNA reads TGTGCCACCAGCAGAGATTTTCGTTCGAGGGCTCCCTTCCATACGCAGTATTTT. Protein: CATSRDFRSRAPFHTQYF.

CDR3 sequence reads: CASSFTGVNQPQHF. The CDR3 DNA reads TGTGCCAGCAGCTTTACAGGGGTGAATCAGCCCCAGCATTTT. J is TRBJ1-5 and V is TRBV7-9; TRBD1 matches 7 bases. V trimming: 3 bases; J trimming: 4 bases; junction bases outside the gene matches: 3. The germline gives CDR1 SEHNR, CDR2 FQNEAQ (reference sequence). The CDR3 is 14 residues long.

The chain recombines TRBV7-3 with TRBJ1-1, with D perhaps matching TRBD1 (5 bases). CDR1 and CDR2 from the germline V gene are SGHTA and FQGTGA. Trimming left V 5 bases short and J 1 base short, with 8 bases between. The CDR3 sequence is 13 residues long. In DNA form, the CDR3 reads TGTGCCAGCAGCGGACAACCGAACACTGAAGCTTTCTTT. It codes for CASSGQPNTEAFF. Supplemented by reference TRBV7-3 and TRBJ1-1, the full variable domain reads GAGVSQTPSNKVTEKGKYVELRCDPISGHTALYWYRQSLGQGPEFLIYFQGTGAADDSGLPNDRFFAVRPEGSVSTLKIQRTERGDSAVYLCASSGQPNTEAFFGQGTRLTVV.

The chain is built from TRBV5-1 and TRBJ2-7; D call uncertain. CDR3 length equals 14 residues. Trimming pared 4 bases from V and 1 base from J, leaving 12 bases between. CDR1 and CDR2 from the germline V gene are SGHRS and YFSETQ. The CDR3 protein is CASSPLTGSYEQYF. The CDR3 nucleotides are TGCGCCAGCAGCCCCCTTACGGGTTCCTACGAGCAGTACTTC. The variable domain in full, completed from reference TRBV5-1 and TRBJ2-7, reads KAGVTQTPRYLIKTRGQQVTLSCSPISGHRSVSWYQQTPGQGLQFLFEYFSETQRNKGNFPGRFSGRQFSNSRSEMNVSTLELGDSALYLCASSPLTGSYEQYFGPGTRLTVT.